The source of this T cell receptor (beta chain) is a study of spatial heterogeneity in lung cancer. Study-wide background: In raw reads, more than 9.5 appearances on average were recorded for each unique TCR and UMI combination. General study results and limits: It was found that expanded intratumoral alpha and beta TCR counts tracked tumor mutation counts.

TCRdb recomputed calls from the 5' RACE reads with MiXCR, one row per CDR3 protein. The table shows roughly 6,000 distinct CDR3 sequences, with roughly 5% occurring only once. This clonotype counts as medium-sized (0.01 to 0.1%). What it binds is unknown. This beta chain is an unintended read in a library built for alpha chains; its size means little. From germline, CDR1 is SEHNR and CDR2 FQNEAQ (reference sequence). The CDR3 is made up of 14 amino acids. V lost 5 bases and J 0 bases, leaving 9 bases between the germline ends. Time point in this sample: sample taken at primary tumor resection. The receptor comes from a male donor with early-stage non-small cell lung cancer. Here the sequenced sample was lung tumor tissue, taken at surgery. The rearrangement joins TRBV7-9 to TRBJ2-3, with D possibly TRBD2 on 5 matching bases. The CDR3 sequence: CASSPWTSTDTQYF. The CDR3 DNA is TGTGCCAGCAGCCCTTGGACTAGCACAGATACGCAGTATTTT.